The 22 T cell receptor beta chains presented below share a single source sample, sequenced in a study of blood T cells in healthy people across ages. Through a sample-barcoded 5' primer and a J-beta primer mix, a second PCR was run for roughly 6 to 12 cycles. TCRdb passed the 5' RACE reads through MiXCR, listing each CDR3 protein once. The sample consists of about 760,000 distinct CDR3 sequences, roughly 25% of them appearing once. The same data also went into a second study, on T cells of mothers and their children.

Sequences were obtained from blood. These receptors all stem from a boy aged 5-17 years in good health.

The J gene is TRBJ2-3, the V gene TRBV2; no definite D call. V gave up 4 bases and J gave up 1 base, with 9 bases separating them. Germline-derived CDR1 and CDR2 are SNHLY and FYNNEI. The CDR3 length is 14 residues. The CDR3 DNA sequence: TGTGCCAGCAGTGTGGGATTAGGCACAGATACGCAGTATTTT. As protein: CASSVGLGTDTQYF.

A few counts support this clonotype. This sequence joins TRBV20-1 and TRBJ2-7; 10 nucleotides line up with TRBD2. The CDR3 runs 21 residues. CDR1 is DFQATT, CDR2 SNEGSKA, per germline (reference sequence). The trim removed 6 bases at V and 7 bases at J, leaving 33 bases unmatched. DNA for the CDR3: TGCAGTGCCAGGCCTCCCCCTCTCCGACTAGCGGGCCCGGGTGGAGGCGGAGAGCAGTACTTC. It yields the protein CSARPPPLRLAGPGGGGEQYF.

In nucleotides, the CDR3 is TGTGCCAGCAGTTTCTCGCGCCCAGGGGTCTACGAGCAGTACTTC. Its protein is CASSFSRPGVYEQYF. The V gene is TRBV28, the J gene TRBJ2-7; a weak D match, TRBD1 (6 bases). Trimming stripped 3 bases from V and 3 bases from J, with 15 bases between. Germline-derived CDR1 and CDR2 are MDHEN and SYDVKM. CDR3 size: 15 residues.

The CDR3 is CSARDRVDRAGYEQYF. The DNA for the CDR3 is TGCAGTGCTAGAGATCGGGTGGACAGGGCGGGCTACGAGCAGTACTTC. The chain joins TRBV20-1 to TRBJ2-5, with 8 bases matching TRBD1. The assigned J gene may be wrong: the sequence end matches TRBJ2-7 better. The CDR3 sequence is 16 residues long. Germline loops: CDR1 DFQATT, CDR2 SNEGSKA (reference sequence).

The V gene is TRBV5-1, the J gene TRBJ2-5, with TRBD2 identical over 7 bases. The CDR3 is made up of 16 amino acids. The germline V gene encodes CDR1 SGHRS and CDR2 YFSETQ. The V gene end was trimmed by 2 bases and the J gene end by 5 bases; junction bases not matched to a gene: 12. CDR3 loop: CASSFTSAGGVETQYF. The CDR3 DNA is TGCGCCAGCAGCTTCACTAGCGCCGGAGGAGTTGAGACCCAGTACTTC.

This clonotype has more than one count but fewer than ten. The V and J genes are TRBV5-1 and TRBJ2-3, with D possibly matching TRBD2 (6 bases). The CDR3 loop spans 15 amino acids. Per the germline V gene, CDR1 is SGHRS and CDR2 is YFSETQ. Trimming shortened V by 9 bases and J by 5 bases, and 22 bases separated the two germline ends. The CDR3 DNA sequence: TGCGCCACCGGGGATCCCAGGGAGGCCCTAGATACGCAGTATTTT. Protein sequence: CATGDPREALDTQYF.

This clonotype has only a few counts. V and J are TRBV5-5 and TRBJ2-1, with D unresolved. There are 14 residues in the CDR3. Trimming removed 2 bases at V and 0 bases at J, with 6 bases between. Germline CDR1 SGHKS, CDR2 YYEKEE (reference sequence). Written as DNA, the CDR3 is TGTGCCAGCAGCTTTCTGAGCTCCTACAATGAGCAGTTCTTC. Amino acid sequence: CASSFLSSYNEQFF.

The chain is built from TRBV27 and TRBJ2-1; D call uncertain. From germline, CDR1 is MNHEY and CDR2 SMNVEV (reference sequence). The CDR3 has 16 amino acids. V lost 1 base and J 3 bases, leaving 13 bases between the germline ends. CDR3 loop: CASSLLGILDYNEQFF. The CDR3 region has the DNA TGTGCCAGCAGTTTATTAGGAATCCTAGACTACAATGAGCAGTTCTTC.

A few counts support this clonotype. V and J are TRBV9 and TRBJ2-3; D is ambiguous. Germline CDR1 reads SGDLS; CDR2 reads YYNGEE. Trimming shortened V by 7 bases and J by 0 bases, and 9 bases separated the two germline ends. The CDR3 loop spans 13 amino acids. The CDR3 spells CASRSSSTDTQYF. The CDR3 nucleotides read TGTGCCAGCCGCTCCTCTAGCACAGATACGCAGTATTTT.

The table lists this clonotype with a few counts. This chain uses TRBV25-1 with TRBJ1-5; no definite D call. Trimming stripped 0 bases from V and 0 bases from J, with 3 bases between. The CDR3 is 14 residues long. CDR1 and CDR2 (germline): MGHDK, SYGVNS. CDR3 nucleotide sequence: TGTGCCAGCAGTGAATACGATAGCAATCAGCCCCAGCATTTT. It codes for CASSEYDSNQPQHF.

V is TRBV5-1 and J is TRBJ2-5; D perhaps matches TRBD2 (5 bases). The germline V and J ends were trimmed by 1 base and 0 bases, with 7 bases remaining between them. The CDR3 loop spans 14 amino acids. The germline gives CDR1 SGHRS, CDR2 YFSETQ. CDR3 sequence: CASSLWRDQETQYF. The CDR3 region has the DNA TGCGCCAGCAGCTTGTGGCGGGACCAAGAGACCCAGTACTTC.

The rearrangement uses TRBV4-3 and TRBJ2-3; 8 bases line up with TRBD1. The CDR3 loop spans 16 amino acids. J gave up 6 bases and V 8 bases, and 16 bases lay outside the gene matches. The germline V gene has CDR1 LGHNA and CDR2 YSLEER. The CDR3 DNA is TGCGCCAGCGGATGGGACAGGCATCCACTTTCGGATACGCAGTATTTT. It encodes CASGWDRHPLSDTQYF.

This chain links TRBV5-1 with TRBJ2-5, with D perhaps TRBD2 (5 bases). Trimming stripped 2 bases from V and 5 bases from J, with 16 bases between. The germline gives CDR1 SGHRS, CDR2 YFSETQ. This CDR3 contains 15 residues. CDR3: CASSFSGGNMETQYF. CDR3 nucleotide sequence: TGCGCCAGCAGCTTTTCCGGAGGTAATATGGAGACCCAGTACTTC.

In this sample, this clonotype turned up a few times. V gene TRBV29-1 combines with J gene TRBJ2-7; possibly TRBD1 for D (6 bases). The CDR3 has 14 residues. Looked up from germline, CDR1 is SQVTM and CDR2 is ANQGSEA. The ends were cut back, 4 bases at V and 0 bases at J, with 13 bases in the middle. Written as DNA, the CDR3 is TGCAGCGTTGTTGCAGGGGTGAGCTCCTACGAGCAGTACTTC. Protein: CSVVAGVSSYEQYF.

A note on this clonotype: One junction end disagrees with the germline gene, perhaps due to a read error. The CDR3 reads CASSQGLQGLTETQYF. CDR3 sequence (DNA): TGTGCCAGCAGTCAAGGACTACAAGGACTCACGGAGACCCAGTACTTC. The V and J genes are TRBV3-1 and TRBJ2-5; TRBD2 might be the D (6 bases). The CDR3 sequence is 16 residues long. The germline V gene has CDR1 LGHDT and CDR2 YNNKEL (reference sequence).

This clonotype was seen more than once but under ten times. The chain couples TRBV7-3 to TRBJ2-1, with TRBD1 matching 7 bases. J was trimmed by 5 bases and V by 4 bases; bases with no gene match: 5. Germline-derived CDR1 and CDR2 are SGHTA and FQGTGA. The length of the CDR3 is 14 residues. The CDR3 sequence is CASSSGQVDNEQFF. The DNA for the CDR3 is TGTGCCAGCAGCTCCGGACAGGTAGACAATGAGCAGTTCTTC.

This clonotype was seen a few times. V gene TRBV27 combines with J gene TRBJ2-7; TRBD1 aligns across 10 bases. J gave up 6 bases and V 5 bases, and 10 bases lay outside the gene matches. The CDR3 has 15 amino acids. The germline gives CDR1 MNHEY, CDR2 SMNVEV (reference sequence). The CDR3 reads CASSRRQGALVEQYF. The CDR3, as DNA: TGTGCCAGCAGTCGCCGACAGGGGGCTTTAGTCGAGCAGTACTTC.

The rearrangement joins TRBV6-1 to TRBJ1-1; D is perhaps TRBD1 (5 bases). The V end lost 7 bases, the J end lost 1 base, and 10 bases lay between the germline ends. The CDR3 has 13 residues. CDR1 and CDR2 from the germline V gene are MNHNS and SASEGT. CDR3 in DNA: TGTGCCAGCACCCCGACAGCGAACACTGAAGCTTTCTTT. Translation: CASTPTANTEAFF.

This chain links TRBV2 with TRBJ2-2; the D gene is possibly TRBD2 (6 bases). CDR3 length: 14 amino acids. Trimming shortened V by 11 bases and J by 5 bases, and 18 bases separated the two germline ends. Germline-derived CDR1 and CDR2 are SNHLY and FYNNEI. The CDR3 nucleotides are TGTGCCGGAGGGTCAAGCAGTTTAACCGGGGAGCTGTTTTTT. It translates to CAGGSSSLTGELFF.

This clonotype has only a few counts. The chain links TRBV20-1 to TRBJ2-5; 7 nucleotides agree with TRBD2. TRBJ2-7 explains the end of the DNA better; the J call may be wrong. This CDR3 has 16 residues. Germline V gene lookup returns CDR1 DFQATT and CDR2 SNEGSKA (reference sequence). The DNA for the CDR3 is TGCAGTGCTAGAGATCTGGGCGGGGGACTTACCTACGAGCAGTACTTC. Its protein product is CSARDLGGGLTYEQYF.

The rearrangement links TRBV28 to TRBJ2-5; 10 bases match TRBD2. With V trimmed by 4 bases and J by 2 bases, 13 bases remained unmatched. The germline CDR1 and CDR2 sequences are MDHEN and SYDVKM. This CDR3 region has 18 residues. The chain's CDR3 is CASSSVFSGRPYQETQYF. The CDR3 DNA reads TGTGCCAGCAGTTCGGTCTTTAGCGGGAGGCCTTATCAAGAGACCCAGTACTTC.

This clonotype has a handful of counts. The J gene is TRBJ1-6, the V gene TRBV9; D is possibly TRBD1 (5 bases). CDR1 and CDR2 (germline): SGDLS, YYNGEE. V was shortened by 0 bases and J by 7 bases, with 11 bases between the two germline ends. CDR3 size: 15 residues. The CDR3 region is CASSVGDSVNSPLHF. In DNA, the CDR3 is TGTGCCAGCAGCGTAGGTGACAGTGTAAATTCACCCCTCCACTTT.